Shown below are 12 T cell receptor beta chains from a single sample sequenced in a study of T cells in localized non-small cell lung cancer. This table comes from immunoSEQ multiplex PCR, and its TCRdb copy is limited to in-frame clones, with some not included. The top ten hold 20% to 25% of the sample, which has about 22,000 clones, roughly nine tenths seen once. Sample: PBMCs, taken before any cancer treatment. The receptor source for this set is a man aged 35 to 69 with stage II squamous cell lung carcinoma.

The chain uses TRBV28 and TRBJ2-3; 10 bases match TRBD2. Trimming took 5 bases from V and 1 from J; bases not matched to a gene: 3. Germline CDR1 and CDR2: MDHEN and SYDVKM. This CDR3 has 15 amino acids. The CDR3 coding sequence is TGTGCCAGCAGTCCTAGCGGGAGAGGCACAGATACGCAGTATTTT. Translated: CASSPSGRGTDTQYF.

The gene calls are TRBV9 and TRBJ2-1, with D possibly TRBD1 on 5 matching bases. Germline V gives CDR1 SGDLS, CDR2 YYNGEE. Trimming pared 1 base from V and 7 bases from J, leaving 12 bases between. The CDR3 length is 14 residues. CDR3 protein: CASSVQGRANEQFF. The CDR3 DNA sequence: TGTGCCAGCAGCGTACAGGGTAGGGCAAATGAGCAGTTCTTC. The full variable domain, in which reference TRBV9 and TRBJ2-1 provide the parts outside the CDR3, is DSGVTQTPKHLITATGQRVTLRCSPRSGDLSVYWYQQSLDQGLQFLIQYYNGEERAKGNILERFSAQQFPDLHSELNLSSLELGDSALYFCASSVQGRANEQFFGPGTRLTVL.

This chain connects TRBV4-3 to TRBJ2-7; TRBD1 is a possible D gene (5 bases). The germline V and J ends were trimmed by 3 bases and 1 base, with 19 bases remaining between them. CDR1 is LGHNA, CDR2 YSLEER, per germline. This CDR3 contains 17 residues. The CDR3 is CASSHSPGQSFSYEQYF. The CDR3 bases are TGCGCCAGCAGCCATTCCCCCGGACAATCATTTTCCTACGAGCAGTACTTC.

The gene calls are TRBV7-2 and TRBJ2-7, with 9 bases aligning to TRBD1. The CDR3 has 15 residues. V gave up 1 base and J gave up 3 bases; unmatched junction bases: 4. Germline V lookup: CDR1 SGHTA, CDR2 FQGNSA. This CDR3 is CASSLGQGVFYEQYF. The CDR3 DNA reads TGTGCCAGCAGCTTAGGACAGGGGGTGTTCTACGAGCAGTACTTC.

The J gene is TRBJ1-2, the V gene TRBV7-2; 7 nucleotides line up with TRBD1. Germline V gene sequence: CDR1 SGHTA, CDR2 FQGNSA. The CDR3 length is 14 residues. V lost 1 base and J lost 4; bases outside the gene matches: 3. CDR3 nucleotide sequence: TGTGCCAGCAGCTTAGTGGGACAGTTCTATGGCTACACCTTC. Protein product: CASSLVGQFYGYTF.

The chain uses TRBV10-3 and TRBJ2-2; 13 bases align to TRBD2. J was trimmed by 7 bases and V by 11 bases; bases with no gene match: 10. The CDR3 totals 15 residues. Germline V CDR1 and CDR2: ENHRY, SYGVKD. The CDR3 DNA is TGTGCCGTCGGGACTAGCGGGGTCGGCGGCGGGGAGCTGTTTTTT. It encodes CAVGTSGVGGGELFF.

V usage is TRBV19 and J usage is TRBJ2-2; TRBD1 matches 7 bases. Trimming took 5 bases from V and 0 from J; bases not matched to a gene: 3. The CDR3 has 15 residues. The germline gives CDR1 LNHDA, CDR2 SQIVND (reference sequence). The CDR3 region has the DNA TGTGCCAGTAGTTCCGGGACAGCGAACACCGGGGAGCTGTTTTTT. It yields the protein CASSSGTANTGELFF.

The gene calls are TRBV2 and TRBJ2-3, with 8 bases aligning to TRBD1. The CDR3 runs 14 residues. Germline V CDR1 and CDR2: SNHLY, FYNNEI. V dropped 8 bases and J dropped 5; count of bases not matched to a gene: 9. This CDR3 is CASDGQGAGDTQYF. The CDR3 DNA is TGTGCCAGCGACGGACAGGGAGCGGGAGATACGCAGTATTTT.

This clone is a singleton in its sample. This sequence joins TRBV6-5 and TRBJ1-6; weak D call: TRBD1 (6 bases). This CDR3 is built from 15 residues. The germline V gene encodes CDR1 MNHEY and CDR2 SVGAGI. The germline V and J ends were trimmed by 0 bases and 6 bases, with 9 bases remaining between them. The CDR3 sequence is CASSYSDSTNSPLHF. Here the CDR3 DNA reads TGTGCCAGCAGTTACTCGGACAGTACTAATTCACCCCTCCACTTT.

The V gene is TRBV10-1, the J gene TRBJ2-2; D gene uncertain. This CDR3 has 13 residues. Germline V gene lookup returns CDR1 WNHNN and CDR2 SYGVQD (reference sequence). The V end was cut by 6 bases, the J end by 1 base, with 6 bases between. In DNA, the CDR3 is TGCGCCAGCAGGGCAGTGAACACCGGGGAGCTGTTTTTT. It yields the protein CASRAVNTGELFF.

This chain links TRBV28 with TRBJ1-5; 7 nucleotides align to TRBD1. The trim removed 6 bases at V and 6 bases at J, leaving 14 bases unmatched. CDR3 length: 16 amino acids. Germline CDR1 is MDHEN and CDR2 is SYDVKM. This CDR3 is CASSFLDRPQSQPQHF. For the CDR3, the DNA is TGTGCCAGCAGCTTCTTGGACAGGCCTCAGAGTCAGCCCCAGCATTTT.

This chain links TRBV18 with TRBJ1-1; TRBD1 might be the D (6 bases). The germline V and J ends were trimmed by 1 base and 3 bases, with 12 bases remaining between them. This CDR3 spans 15 amino acids. Germline CDR1 is KGHSH and CDR2 is LQKENI. The CDR3 DNA is TGTGCCAGCTCACCACTCCAGGGGATCGACACTGAAGCTTTCTTT. Translating gives CASSPLQGIDTEAFF.